This T cell receptor (beta chain) was recorded in a study of regulatory T cells in long-lasting Graves disease. Study outcomes and limitations: Persistent cases favored TRBV28, TRBJ1-2 and TRBJ2-5.

Arm-PCR of CDR3 regions and iRepertoire HTBI primers were used to build TCR beta libraries. One entry per CDR3 protein, called by TCRdb with MiXCR from the multiplex PCR reads. Among 400,000 to 600,000 distinct CDR3 sequences listed, roughly 21% were seen once. Specified time point: persistent/refractory GD, antithyroid drugs over 5 years with positive TRAb. PBMCs were the source of the RNA used for TCR sequencing. The table lists this clonotype with a few counts. The antigen is unknown. CDR3 length equals 11 residues. Germline CDR1 MNHNS, CDR2 SASEGT. V lost 3 bases to trimming and J lost 4 bases, with 4 bases between them.

The specimen was peripheral blood mononuclear cells (PBMCs), collected when the disease was refractory, from a patient treated with antithyroid drugs. V and J are TRBV6-1 and TRBJ2-7; D remains ambiguous. The receptor's source is a female donor with Graves disease. The CDR3 spells CASSDRYEQYF. For the CDR3, the DNA is TGTGCCAGCAGTGACAGATACGAGCAGTACTTC.